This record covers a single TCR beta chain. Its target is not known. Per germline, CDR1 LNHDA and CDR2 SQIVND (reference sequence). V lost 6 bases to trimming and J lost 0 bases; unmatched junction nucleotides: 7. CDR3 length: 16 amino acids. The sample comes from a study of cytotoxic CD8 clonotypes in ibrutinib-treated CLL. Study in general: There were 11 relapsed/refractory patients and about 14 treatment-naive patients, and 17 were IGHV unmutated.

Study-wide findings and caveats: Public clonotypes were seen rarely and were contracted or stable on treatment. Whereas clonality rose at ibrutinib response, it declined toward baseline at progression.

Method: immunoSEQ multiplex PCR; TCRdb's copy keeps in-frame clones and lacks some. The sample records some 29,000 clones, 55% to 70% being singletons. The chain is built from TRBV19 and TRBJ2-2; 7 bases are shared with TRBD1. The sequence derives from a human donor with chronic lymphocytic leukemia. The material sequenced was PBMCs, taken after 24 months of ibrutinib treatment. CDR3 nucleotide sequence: TGTGCCAGTAGACCGGGGCAGGGGGCGAACACCGGGGAGCTGTTTTTT. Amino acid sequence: CASRPGQGANTGELFF.